In this sample, the clone carrying this T cell receptor (beta chain) turned up many times. The antigen is undetermined. The germline gives CDR1 SGHTA, CDR2 FQGNSA. The CDR3 spans 16 residues. V dropped 5 bases and J dropped 0; count of bases not matched to a gene: 7. TCRdb processed the reads anew with MiXCR; each CDR3 protein has one entry. Of 150,000 to 200,000 distinct CDR3 sequences listed, 9.5% are singletons. This entry comes from a study of T cell repertoires in cytomegalovirus infection. The wider study: The public TCR beta signatures pointed to both CMV infection and matching HLA type.

Study-wide points: The cumulative frequency of public TCR beta families distinguished individuals who carried CMV together with the relevant HLA. Clonotype analysis showed dominance of the ex vivo response by HLA-C-restricted CMV-specific TCR beta clonotypes.

This clonotype originated in a human donor in good health (CMV status not recorded). Some clones in this sample may be carry-over from other donors' samples. Input material: PBMCs. The chain carries TRBV7-2 and TRBJ1-1, with 9 bases matching TRBD1. This CDR3 reads CASSLPTGGMNTEAFF. The CDR3, as DNA: TGTGCCAGCAGCCTACCGACAGGGGGAATGAACACTGAAGCTTTCTTT.